These T cell receptor beta chains were read from a single sample in a study of T-cell reconstitution after alpha-beta-depleted transplantation in children. One entry per CDR3 protein, called by TCRdb with MiXCR from the PCR reads. The sample holds over 150,000 distinct CDR3 sequences, around 7% seen once. Material: PBMCs from the stem cell graft donor, obtained from the stem cell graft. Receptor source: a human donor who donated a stem cell graft to a child with Wiskott-Aldrich syndrome. CDR3s include the opening cysteine and the closing phenylalanine or tryptophan. D genes are given only for firm matches. Only some rows state a clone size, as once, few, many or a class for expanded clones.

D gene,J gene,V gene,clone size,CDR3 DNA,CDR3 protein
TRBD2,TRBJ2-3,TRBV7-9,few,TGTGCCAGCAGCGGAGCGGGGTCCCTCGGGGCAGATACGCAGTATTTT,CASSGAGSLGADTQYF
-,TRBJ2-5,TRBV3-1,-,TGTGCCAGCAGCCCCCGGCCCTCGGCGGGGACCCAGTACTTC,CASSPRPSAGTQYF
TRBD1,TRBJ1-2,TRBV12-3/TRBV12-4,many,TGTGCCAGCAGCCGAAACCCACAGGGGCTAGGTGGCTACACCTTC,CASSRNPQGLGGYTF
-,TRBJ1-3,TRBV7-2,many,TGTGCCAGCAGCCGCCAAGTACAGGTCTCTGGAAACACCATATATTTT,CASSRQVQVSGNTIYF
-,TRBJ2-2,TRBV7-9,many,TGTGCCAGCAGGGACGCCCCGGTGAACACCGGGGAGCTGTTTTTT,CASRDAPVNTGELFF
TRBD2,TRBJ2-2,TRBV4-2,many,TGTGCCAGCAGCCATATCACTGGGACTAGACCCGGGGAGCTGTTTTTT,CASSHITGTRPGELFF
-,TRBJ2-1,TRBV20-1,many,TGCAGTGCTAGAGATCTGGCCGGGAGTGGCATTTTCGTGCAGTTCTTC,CSARDLAGSGIFVQFF
-,TRBJ2-3,TRBV7-2,-,TGTGCCAGCAGCTTAGTGTTTAGAGATACGCAGTATTTT,CASSLVFRDTQYF
-,TRBJ1-1,TRBV18,-,TGTGCCAGCTCACCCGTGGGGGGCCCGAACACTGAAGCTTTCTTT,CASSPVGGPNTEAFF
TRBD1,TRBJ1-5,TRBV6-5,-,TGTGCCAGCAGTTCAGGGGGCTTGAGCAATCAGCCCCAGCATTTT,CASSSGGLSNQPQHF
-,TRBJ1-2,TRBV7-2,few,TGTGCCAGCAGCTTAGTCCCTGCTTATGGCTACACCTTC,CASSLVPAYGYTF
-,TRBJ2-7,TRBV20-1,many,TGCAGTGCTAACCGGCAGGGCTACTCCTACGAGCAGTACTTC,CSANRQGYSYEQYF
-,TRBJ2-2,TRBV11-2,many,TGTGCCAGCAGCTGGGGGGTAGGGGCGGACACCGGGGAGCTGTTTTTT,CASSWGVGADTGELFF
-,TRBJ1-1,TRBV7-9,many,TGTGCCAGCAGCTTAGCGGGGGCGAACACTGAAGCTTTCTTT,CASSLAGANTEAFF
TRBD2,TRBJ2-1,TRBV30,-,TGTGCCTGGAGTGTACTAGCGGGGGGGCTCTACAATGAGCAGTTCTTC,CAWSVLAGGLYNEQFF
-,TRBJ2-3,TRBV5-5,many,TGTGCCAGCAGCCTGTTAGCGCGGGAGACAGGAGATACGCAGTATTTT,CASSLLARETGDTQYF
-,TRBJ2-5,TRBV25-1,many,TGTGCCAGCAACCTGGGCGGTTCAGAGACCCAGTACTTC,CASNLGGSETQYF
-,TRBJ1-1,TRBV14,few,TGTGCCAGCAGCCAAGTGGGATACACTGAAGCTTTCTTT,CASSQVGYTEAFF
-,TRBJ2-5,TRBV12-3/TRBV12-4,few,TGTGCCAGCAGTTGGTTCCCCGGGACGGAGGAGACCCAGTACTTC,CASSWFPGTEETQYF
TRBD2,TRBJ2-1,TRBV20-1,many,TGCAGTGCTATCGGGGGAGGGTCCTACGATGAGCAGTTCTTC,CSAIGGGSYDEQFF
-,TRBJ2-7,TRBV12-3/TRBV12-4,many,TGTGCCAGCAGTTTTCTCTCGCCAGGCGAGCAGTACTTC,CASSFLSPGEQYF
TRBD1,TRBJ1-6,TRBV28,many,TGTGCCAGCACCGACAGGGGGCCTTCGAATTCACCCCTCCACTTT,CASTDRGPSNSPLHF
-,TRBJ1-1,TRBV20-1,many,TGCAGGGGGCTGAACACTGAAGCTTTCTTT,CRGLNTEAFF
-,TRBJ2-3,TRBV12-3/TRBV12-4,many,TGTGCCAGCAGCCTGGACAGAAAAAGCACAGATACGCAGTATTTT,CASSLDRKSTDTQYF
TRBD1,TRBJ2-1,TRBV29-1,many,TGCAGCGTTGACGCGACAGGGGTTTTCAATGAGCAGTTCTTC,CSVDATGVFNEQFF
TRBD2,TRBJ2-4,TRBV3-1,many,TGTGCCAGCAGCCCCAACTGGGCGGGGGGATACAACATTCAGTACTTC,CASSPNWAGGYNIQYF
-,TRBJ2-3,TRBV4-3,many,TGCGCCAGCAGCCAATTGGGGGGAAACAGGGGTACAGATACGCAGTATTTT,CASSQLGGNRGTDTQYF
-,TRBJ2-5,TRBV7-9,many,TGTGCCAGCAGCTTATCGAATCCCCAGTACTTC,CASSLSNPQYF
-,TRBJ2-2,TRBV6-5,many,TGTGCCAGCAGTTACCCGGACACCGGGGAGCTGTTTTTT,CASSYPDTGELFF
-,TRBJ2-3,TRBV5-1,many,TGCGCCAGCGTACCACAATCAGGGGCAGATACGCAGTATTTT,CASVPQSGADTQYF
-,TRBJ2-2,TRBV15,few,TGTGCCACCAGCAGCCACGGACCGAACACCGGGGAGCTGTTTTTT,CATSSHGPNTGELFF
-,TRBJ2-2,TRBV20-1,many,TGCAGTGCTAGTGAGGGGGTCAGGGGAACCGGGGAGCTGTTTTTT,CSASEGVRGTGELFF
-,TRBJ2-1,TRBV9,many,TGTGCCAGCAGCGTAGGAGGGTACGATGAGCAGTTCTTC,CASSVGGYDEQFF
-,TRBJ2-1,TRBV7-9,many,TGTGCCAGCAGCTTTTTTTTGGTGGGTGAGCAGTTCTTC,CASSFFLVGEQFF
TRBD2,TRBJ2-7,TRBV5-1,many,TGCGCCAGCAGCACGGGACTAGCCTACGAGCAGTACTTC,CASSTGLAYEQYF
TRBD2,TRBJ2-6,TRBV12-3/TRBV12-4,-,TGTGCCAGCAGGGCGGGGGGCACCGGGGCCAACGTCCTGACTTTC,CASRAGGTGANVLTF
-,TRBJ2-5,TRBV24-1,many,TGTGCCACCTTGAGGGAGAATGGCGGAGAGACCCAGTACTTC,CATLRENGGETQYF
-,TRBJ2-7,TRBV10-3,many,TGTGCCATCAGTGAGAGGGGGGCACCTTCGAGCGAGCAGTACTTC,CAISERGAPSSEQYF
-,TRBJ2-3,TRBV4-3,many,TGCGCCAGCAGCCAAGGGGACGAAACAGATACGCAGTATTTT,CASSQGDETDTQYF
TRBD1,TRBJ2-3,TRBV29-1,many,TGCAGCGTATATTCCCGAAAACAGGGGGTGCCCACTCACACAGATACGCAGTATTTT,CSVYSRKQGVPTHTDTQYF
-,TRBJ2-1,TRBV30,-,TGTGCCTGGGAGGCGGATGGCGGGATCTCCTACAATGAGCAGTTCTTC,CAWEADGGISYNEQFF
-,TRBJ2-5,TRBV5-1,many,TGCGCCAGCAGCCCAGGGTCGCGGGAGACCCAGTACTTC,CASSPGSRETQYF
-,TRBJ2-5,TRBV20-1,many,TGCAGTGCTAGAGATGTGAAGGGGCTAGAGACCCAGTACTTC,CSARDVKGLETQYF
TRBD1,TRBJ2-7,TRBV5-8,few,TGTGCCAGCAGCTTGGGACGGGACAGGATGTACGAGCAGTACTTC,CASSLGRDRMYEQYF
-,TRBJ1-3,TRBV7-6,-,TGTGCCAGCAGCCCGCTGGGTCCCACTGGAAACACCATATATTTT,CASSPLGPTGNTIYF
-,TRBJ2-1,TRBV11-2,-,TGTGCCAGCAGCTTAGGAGGCAGGACGCCTGAGCAGTTCTTC,CASSLGGRTPEQFF
TRBD2,TRBJ2-1,TRBV30,-,TGTGCCTGGAGTGCCGGACTAGCGAGCAATGAGCAGTTCTTC,CAWSAGLASNEQFF
-,TRBJ1-4,TRBV2,many,TGTGCCAGCAGCCCCCGGATGGGCGGCGAAAAACTGTTTTTT,CASSPRMGGEKLFF
TRBD2,TRBJ2-7,TRBV7-6,many,TGTGCCAGCAGCTTATTTAGCGGGAGCACCTACGAGCAGTACTTC,CASSLFSGSTYEQYF
-,TRBJ2-7,TRBV20-1,many,TGCAGTGCGGGGGCCAGGACCTACGAGCAGTACTTC,CSAGARTYEQYF
-,TRBJ2-1,TRBV19,-,TGTGCCAGTAGTATGAGGAACAGCCCCATCTCCTACAATGAGCAGTTCTTC,CASSMRNSPISYNEQFF
-,TRBJ2-1,TRBV3-1,-,TGTGCCAGCACCCGAGCGCACTCTAGGGGTGAGCTGTTCTTC,CASTRAHSRGELFF
TRBD2,TRBJ2-7,TRBV9,few,TGTGCCAGCAGTCGGGGGGTACTCTACGAGCAGTACTTC,CASSRGVLYEQYF
TRBD1,TRBJ1-2,TRBV20-1,many,TGCAGTGGCGGGACAGGGGACTATGGCTACACCTTC,CSGGTGDYGYTF
TRBD2,TRBJ2-5,TRBV7-9,-,TGTGCCAGCAGACGGGGGGGGAGGTACCAAGAGACCCAGTACTTC,CASRRGGRYQETQYF
TRBD2,TRBJ2-3,TRBV24-1,-,TGTGCCACCAGTGACCCTCTAGCGGGAGCTCCTTCAGATACGCAGTATTTT,CATSDPLAGAPSDTQYF
-,TRBJ2-7,TRBV5-1,many,TGCGCCAGCAGCTTGCAGCTCGACGAGCAGTACTTC,CASSLQLDEQYF
-,TRBJ2-7,TRBV4-3,many,TGCGCCAGCAGCGACACCCGATTTTCCCACGAGCAGTACTTC,CASSDTRFSHEQYF
-,TRBJ1-5,TRBV5-5,few,TGTGCCAGCGGAGCGGCAGCGGGTAGCAATCAGCCCCAGCATTTT,CASGAAAGSNQPQHF
-,TRBJ1-2,TRBV6-5,many,TGTGCCAGCAGTTACGGTTTAAACCTAGCTAACTATGGCTACACCTTC,CASSYGLNLANYGYTF